The rows below give T cell receptor beta chains drawn from one sample of a study of naive and memory T cell subsets. MiXCR was run by TCRdb on the UMI-ligation and nested PCR reads, yielding one entry per CDR3 protein. Of 140,000 to 150,000 distinct CDR3 sequences in the sample, around 15% were seen once. Input material: naive CD4+ T cells from blood. The receptors derive from a human donor in good health. Both conserved end residues are part of each CDR3. D genes are given only for firm matches. Rows may omit the clone size; those that give it use once, few, many or a size class.

clone_size	v_call	d_call	j_call	cdr3_nt	cdr3_aa
once	TRBV21-1	NA	TRBJ1-5	TGTGCCAGCAGCAAATACGGAGGGGGCAAGTATAGCAATCAGCCCCAGCATTTT	CASSKYGGGKYSNQPQHF
few	TRBV20-1	NA	TRBJ2-7	TGCAGTGCTCACAGGGAGAACGAGCAGTACTTC	CSAHRENEQYF
NA	TRBV14	TRBD2	TRBJ2-1	TGTGCCAGCAGCCAAGTGGGGGGAGGGCTCAACGAGCAGTTCTTC	CASSQVGGGLNEQFF
NA	TRBV5-4	NA	TRBJ1-6	TGTGCCAGCAGCTTCGGCTTAGGTATACAGGTTCTGGATAATTCACCCCTCCACTTT	CASSFGLGIQVLDNSPLHF
few	TRBV3-1	NA	TRBJ2-7	TGTGCCAGCAGCCAACGAGAGTGGTACGAGCAGTACTTC	CASSQREWYEQYF
few	TRBV19	NA	TRBJ2-7	TGTGCCAGTAGTATTTCAGGACAGATCTACGAGCAGTACTTC	CASSISGQIYEQYF
NA	TRBV11-1	TRBD2	TRBJ2-1	TGTGCCAGCAGCTCCAGAGGATTGGGGACTAGCGTACATGAGCAGTTCTTC	CASSSRGLGTSVHEQFF
NA	TRBV3-1	NA	TRBJ2-2	TGTGCCAGCAGCCAAGCCGAAGTGGCAGGGGACACCGGGGAGCTGTTTTTT	CASSQAEVAGDTGELFF
NA	TRBV20-1	TRBD1	TRBJ1-5	TGCAGTGCAGAGGACAGGGAGAAAAACCAGCCCCAGCATTTT	CSAEDREKNQPQHF
few	TRBV12-3/TRBV12-4	TRBD2	TRBJ2-1	TGTGCCAGCGCACGGTGGCGGGAGTGGGGGAATGAGCAGTTCTTC	CASARWREWGNEQFF
few	TRBV20-1	NA	TRBJ2-7	TGCAGTGCCGAGGGGGGGCACGGGTACGAGCAGTACTTC	CSAEGGHGYEQYF
few	TRBV6-5	TRBD2	TRBJ2-2	TGTGCCAGCGGTTGGTCTAGCGGGTTCTCCGGGGAGCTGTTTTTT	CASGWSSGFSGELFF
NA	TRBV28	NA	TRBJ2-7	TGTGCCAGCAGTTCCCCCGGGCCCCCCACTTACTCCTACGAGCAGTACTTC	CASSSPGPPTYSYEQYF
NA	TRBV20-1	NA	TRBJ2-7	TGCTCTCAGTGGGCGGCGGGGTTCTACGAGCAGTACTTC	CSQWAAGFYEQYF
NA	TRBV6-2/TRBV6-3	TRBD2	TRBJ2-1	TGTGCCAGCAGGACCCGACTAGCGCGGGACAATGAGCAGTTCTTC	CASRTRLARDNEQFF
NA	TRBV7-9	TRBD1	TRBJ1-1	TGTGCCAGCAGCTCGACCGGGACAGGGGGTCGAACTGAAGCTTTCTTT	CASSSTGTGGRTEAFF
few	TRBV6-2/TRBV6-3	TRBD1	TRBJ2-7	TGTGCCAGCAGTCGTCGACAGGGTGGATACGAGCAGTACTTC	CASSRRQGGYEQYF
NA	TRBV20-1	TRBD2	TRBJ2-3	TGCAGTGCTAGGACGGGAGGCCCCACAGATACGCAGTATTTT	CSARTGGPTDTQYF
NA	TRBV7-2	NA	TRBJ2-2	TGTGCCAGCAGCTTAAGACTTCTTCGGGACACCGGGGAGCTGTTTTTT	CASSLRLLRDTGELFF
few	TRBV11-2	TRBD1	TRBJ2-7	TGTGCCAGCAGCCCCCGAACAGGGGTGGCGGGCGAGCAGTACTTC	CASSPRTGVAGEQYF
few	TRBV12-5	NA	TRBJ2-3	TGTGCTAGTGGTTCCCGACTAACTCAGAACGCAGATACGCAGTATTTT	CASGSRLTQNADTQYF
many	TRBV6-5	NA	TRBJ1-2	TGTGCCAGCACCCGGACGGGCAGCTACGGCTACACCTTC	CASTRTGSYGYTF
few	TRBV2	TRBD2	TRBJ2-2	TGTGCCAGCAGTGAAGCGAGATCTAGCGGGAGGATAACCGGGGAGCTGTTTTTT	CASSEARSSGRITGELFF
NA	TRBV5-1	TRBD2	TRBJ2-5	TGCGCCAGCAGCATAGGGACTAGCGGGCGCCAAGAGACCCAGTACTTC	CASSIGTSGRQETQYF
NA	TRBV20-1	NA	TRBJ2-3	TGCAGTGCTCCCAGGGCTTCTAGCACAGATACGCAGTATTTT	CSAPRASSTDTQYF
few	TRBV5-4	NA	TRBJ2-7	TGTGCCAGCAGCTTGTGGGGGACTCCTAGATACGAGCAGTACTTC	CASSLWGTPRYEQYF
NA	TRBV11-1	TRBD2	TRBJ2-3	TGTGCCAGCAGCCCCCGAGACAGGACTAGCGGCACAGATACGCAGTATTTT	CASSPRDRTSGTDTQYF
NA	TRBV29-1	TRBD2	TRBJ2-2	TGCAGCGTTGCTCTAGCGGGAGGAGCGAGCACCGGGGAGCTGTTTTTT	CSVALAGGASTGELFF
many	TRBV11-1	TRBD2	TRBJ2-3	TGTGCCAGCAGCATAGGCAGGACTAGCGAAAGCACAGATACGCAGTATTTT	CASSIGRTSESTDTQYF
NA	TRBV12-3/TRBV12-4	NA	TRBJ2-2	TGTGCCAGCAGTCGGGACAATGCGAACACCGGGGAGCTGTTTTTT	CASSRDNANTGELFF
NA	TRBV29-1	NA	TRBJ1-1	TGCAGCGTTGGCTTACAGGGAGGCGCTGAAGCTTTCTTT	CSVGLQGGAEAFF
few	TRBV15	NA	TRBJ2-7	TGTGCCACCAGCTTTCAGGCGGGCTCCTACGAGCAGTACTTC	CATSFQAGSYEQYF
few	TRBV5-7	TRBD2	TRBJ2-2	TGTGCCAGCAGCCTTGGACTAGCGGGAGGGACCGGGGAGCTGTTTTTT	CASSLGLAGGTGELFF
few	TRBV20-1	TRBD2	TRBJ2-1	TGCAGTGCTAGAGATTATTTCGGGGTGACTAGCGGGAGGGGAGACAATGAGCAGTTCTTC	CSARDYFGVTSGRGDNEQFF
few	TRBV2	NA	TRBJ1-1	TGTGCCAGCAGTCCCGGGCCCTCAGCTTTCTTT	CASSPGPSAFF
NA	TRBV7-9	TRBD1	TRBJ1-1	TGTGCCAGCAGCTTACCTGGCCCAGGACAGGGGGCTTTCTTT	CASSLPGPGQGAFF
NA	TRBV20-1	NA	TRBJ1-1	TGCAGTGCTTCTGGCGGCCCGAACACTGAAGCTTTCTTT	CSASGGPNTEAFF
NA	TRBV5-1	TRBD1	TRBJ2-1	TGCGCCAGCAGCCCAGGACAGGGGAGCCACAATGAGCAGTTCTTC	CASSPGQGSHNEQFF
NA	TRBV19	NA	TRBJ1-1	TGTGCCAGTAGTATACGGGGGGGGCCAGGCACTGAAGCTTTCTTT	CASSIRGGPGTEAFF
many	TRBV14	NA	TRBJ2-7	TGTGCCAGCAGCCAAGCTTCAGGTTACGAGCAGTACTTC	CASSQASGYEQYF
NA	TRBV19	TRBD1	TRBJ2-7	TGTGCCAGTAGTATTCGGGGACAGGGTGTTGGCAACTCCTACGAGCAGTACTTC	CASSIRGQGVGNSYEQYF
NA	TRBV11-3	NA	TRBJ1-1	TGTGCCAGCAGCCTCGGCAGTCTCGACACTGAAGCTTTCTTT	CASSLGSLDTEAFF
NA	TRBV5-4	NA	TRBJ2-1	TGTGCCAGCAACCCCGGAGGTCTAGCCGTCAATGAGCAGTTCTTC	CASNPGGLAVNEQFF
many	TRBV20-1	TRBD2	TRBJ2-7	TGCAGTGCTAGAGCCCTAGCGGACTCCTACGAGCAGTACTTC	CSARALADSYEQYF
few	TRBV12-3/TRBV12-4	TRBD1	TRBJ2-7	TGTGCCAGCAGTTTAAGCGGGACAGGGGCATACGAGCAGTACTTC	CASSLSGTGAYEQYF
NA	TRBV28	NA	TRBJ2-7	TGTGCCAGCAGTTTCTCTCCGGGACTGGACTACGAGCAGTACTTC	CASSFSPGLDYEQYF
NA	TRBV7-3	NA	TRBJ2-1	TGTGCCAGCAGCCCTAAGGCGGGACCCTCCTACAATGAGCAGTTCTTC	CASSPKAGPSYNEQFF
NA	TRBV2	TRBD1	TRBJ2-3	TGTGCCAGCGGGACAGCTAGCACAGATACGCAGTATTTT	CASGTASTDTQYF
few	TRBV6-1	NA	TRBJ1-1	TGTGCCAGCAGTTCTAAACAGGGACGTGGCACTGAAGCTTTCTTT	CASSSKQGRGTEAFF
NA	TRBV10-3	TRBD2	TRBJ2-1	TGTGCCATCGCAGCGGGAGGTTACAATGAGCAGTTCTTC	CAIAAGGYNEQFF